The T cell receptor beta chain described here comes from a study of blood T cells in healthy people across ages. This clonotype was seen only a few times. Its antigen remains unidentified. Study-level points and caveats: A strong correlation was found between TCR beta diversity and the percentage of naive T cells. Without sorted subsets, naive and antigen-experienced compartments could not be conclusively compared. There was no known CMV status for donors, so expanded clonotype changes were possibly confounded.

Then a second PCR, running about 6 to 12 cycles, was carried out with a sample-barcoded 5' primer and a J-beta primer mix. All samples yielded 2.5 million or more CDR3-containing paired-end reads. MiXCR, run by TCRdb on the 5' RACE reads, gives a single entry per CDR3 protein. In the table there are fewer than 950,000 distinct CDR3 sequences, about 48% of which are singletons. This CDR3 is built from 12 residues. V lost 6 bases and J 9 bases, leaving 15 bases between the germline ends. Germline lookup yields CDR1 SGHAT and CDR2 FQNNGV. The sequenced material came from blood. This rearrangement joins TRBV11-2 to TRBJ2-7, with D tentatively TRBD2 (6 bases). The receptor was isolated from an older man in good health. The CDR3 DNA is TGTGCCAGCAGTCTCACCGGTAGCGGGCAGTACTTC. Protein: CASSLTGSGQYF.